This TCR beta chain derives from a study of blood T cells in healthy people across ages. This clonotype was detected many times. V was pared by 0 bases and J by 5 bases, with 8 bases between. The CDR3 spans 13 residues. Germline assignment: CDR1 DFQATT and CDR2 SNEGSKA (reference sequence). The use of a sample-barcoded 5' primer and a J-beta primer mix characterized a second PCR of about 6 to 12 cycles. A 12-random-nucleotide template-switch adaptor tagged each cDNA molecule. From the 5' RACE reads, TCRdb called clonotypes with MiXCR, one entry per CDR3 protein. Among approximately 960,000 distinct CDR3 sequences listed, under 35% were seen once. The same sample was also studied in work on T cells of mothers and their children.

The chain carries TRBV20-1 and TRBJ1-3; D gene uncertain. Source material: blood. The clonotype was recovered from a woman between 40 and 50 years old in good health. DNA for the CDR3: TGCAGTGCTAGAGATCATAACCGAAACACCATATATTTT. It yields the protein CSARDHNRNTIYF.